These 5 T cell receptor beta chains share one sample of origin, sequenced in a study of blood T cells in healthy people across ages. Sample-barcoded 5' priming and a J-beta primer mix drove a second PCR of roughly 7 to 11 cycles. One entry per CDR3 protein results from TCRdb running MiXCR on the 5' RACE reads. The sample lists 1 million to 1.2 million distinct CDR3 sequences, under 40% occurring once. Sequencing was done on a sample of blood. All receptors derive from a man in his late teens or twenties in good health.

V and J are TRBV6-1 and TRBJ1-1; 10 positions agree with TRBD1. V trimming: 0 bases; J trimming: 5 bases; junction bases outside the gene matches: 9. Germline CDR1 MNHNS, CDR2 SASEGT. This CDR3 is 17 amino acids long. The CDR3 sequence is CASSEALGSGQGTEAFF. DNA of the CDR3: TGTGCCAGCAGTGAAGCGCTTGGTTCGGGACAGGGGACTGAAGCTTTCTTT.

This clonotype was seen only once. An end of the junction does not agree with germline; a read error may underlie this. The rearrangement links TRBV7-9 to TRBJ2-5, with 10 bases identical to TRBD2. CDR1 SEHNR and CDR2 FQNEAQ come from the germline V gene (reference sequence). This CDR3 spans 18 amino acids. The CDR3: CPSSLAGTGTSDYNEQYF. CDR3 DNA: TGTCCCAGCAGCTTAGCGGGGACCGGGACTAGCGATTACAATGAGCAGTACTTC.

The chain's CDR3 is CSASDEAEAFF. The CDR3 nucleotides read TGCAGTGCTTCGGACGAGGCTGAAGCTTTCTTT. This chain links TRBV20-1 with TRBJ1-1, with unresolved D. CDR1 and CDR2 from the germline V gene are DFQATT and SNEGSKA (reference sequence). The CDR3 is made up of 11 amino acids. Trimming stripped 5 bases from V and 6 bases from J, with 10 bases between.

This clonotype was found many times. The rearrangement links TRBV6-6 to TRBJ2-3, with TRBD2 as a possible D gene (5 bases). V was clipped by 2 bases and J by 5 bases, with 17 bases between them. The CDR3 contains 16 residues. Germline V lookup: CDR1 MNHNY, CDR2 SVGAGI (reference sequence). The CDR3 loop is CASSYKTQSRGDTQYF. CDR3 nucleotides: TGTGCCAGCAGTTACAAGACCCAATCCCGGGGAGATACGCAGTATTTT.

This chain joins TRBV6-4 and TRBJ2-1; D call uncertain. Trimming left V 0 bases short and J 10 bases short, with 10 bases between. Germline assignment: CDR1 MRHNA and CDR2 SNTAGT. This CDR3 comprises 13 residues. The CDR3 reads CASSDSKDGEQFF. DNA for the CDR3: TGTGCCAGCAGTGACTCGAAGGACGGAGAGCAGTTCTTC.